The T cell receptor (beta chain) described here comes from a study of long-term antiretroviral therapy in people with HIV. Clinicians in the United States treated all participants with HIV. The authors ran the immunoSEQ assay, v3.0, at survey level. Data came from immunoSEQ multiplex PCR; TCRdb stores just in-frame clones and leaves some out. The table includes over 30,000 clones, around 79% detected once. This CDR3 has 16 amino acids. The germline V gene has CDR1 SNHLY and CDR2 FYNNEI. Trimming stripped 9 bases from V and 4 bases from J, with 22 bases between. Here the sequenced sample was unsorted PBMCs, taken 0.6 years after starting antiretroviral therapy. This TCR derives from a young man with HIV. The chain has TRBV2 and TRBJ1-5, with D perhaps TRBD1 (5 bases). The CDR3 region has the DNA TGTGCCAGTCAGTGGGGGAGATTGGATAATAATCAGCCCCAGCATTTT. Its protein is CASQWGRLDNNQPQHF.